Shown below are 11 T cell receptor beta chains from a single sample sequenced in a study of shared clonotypes between healthy human individuals. The data were produced by immunoSEQ multiplex PCR, yet TCRdb's version contains in-frame clones alone and is incomplete. Of 2,500,000 or so clones in the sample, roughly 92% were seen once. Sequencing was performed on naive CD4+ T cells sorted from blood. This sample's subset: CD45RA+ positively selected. The receptors were gathered from a man aged 18 to 29 in good health.

This clone was seen once. The rearrangement uses TRBV5-1 and TRBJ2-5; tentatively, D is TRBD1 or TRBD2 (5 bases each). The length of the CDR3 is 13 residues. V was cut by 6 bases and J by 3 bases, with 12 bases left in between. CDR1 SGHRS and CDR2 YFSETQ come from the germline V gene. The CDR3 sequence: CASMRDLKETQYF. DNA for the CDR3: TGCGCCAGCATGAGGGACCTTAAAGAGACCCAGTACTTC.

The CDR3 reads CASSSGPYNEQFF. Here the CDR3 DNA reads TGTGCCAGCAGTTCCGGGCCCTACAATGAGCAGTTCTTC. The chain uses TRBV5-4 and TRBJ2-1, with D unclear. Trimming took 5 bases from V and 2 from J, leaving 8 bases between them. This CDR3 has 13 amino acids. Germline V CDR1 and CDR2: SGHNT, YYREEE (reference sequence).

This clone has just one count. The chain carries TRBV6-4 and TRBJ1-6; D ambiguous. The CDR3 is made up of 14 amino acids. CDR1 MRHNA and CDR2 SNTAGT come from the germline V gene. The V gene lost 2 bases and the J gene lost 9 bases, with 11 bases spanning the gap. The CDR3 is CASSDGNRGSPLHF. Written as DNA, the CDR3 is TGTGCCAGCAGTGACGGAAATCGGGGTTCACCCCTCCACTTT.

The rearrangement links TRBV21-1 to TRBJ2-7; the table gives TRBD1 as D, unverified against the DNA. TRBV21-1 is tagged as a pseudogene. The CDR3 is 16 residues long. CDR3 residues: CASSKAIGTGLYEQYF. Here the CDR3 DNA reads TGTGCCAGCAGCAAAGCTATAGGGACAGGACTCTACGAGCAGTACTTC.

V gene TRBV10-3 combines with J gene TRBJ2-5, with 7 bases matching TRBD1. V dropped 6 bases and J dropped 5; count of bases not matched to a gene: 9. The CDR3 is made up of 14 amino acids. Germline-derived CDR1 and CDR2 are ENHRY and SYGVKD. The DNA for the CDR3 is TGTGCCATCAGAGACAGGGCGCTCCGGGAGACCCAGTACTTC. Protein: CAIRDRALRETQYF.

The chain couples TRBV4-2 to TRBJ2-7; D is ambiguous. Trimming removed 1 base from V and 1 base from J, with 11 bases in between. The CDR3 is made up of 15 amino acids. Germline loops: CDR1 LGHNA, CDR2 YNFKEQ. CDR3 DNA: TGTGCCAGCAGCCAAGGGCTCGACCGATCCTACGAGCAGTACTTC. Protein: CASSQGLDRSYEQYF.

V gene TRBV2 combines with J gene TRBJ2-5; possibly TRBD1 for D (6 bases). Trimming removed 9 bases from V and 4 bases from J, with 15 bases in between. The CDR3 covers 13 residues. Germline CDR1 is SNHLY and CDR2 is FYNNEI. CDR3 residues: CASERGFRETQYF. The CDR3 nucleotides are TGTGCCAGTGAAAGGGGGTTCAGAGAGACCCAGTACTTC.

The gene calls are TRBV10-3 and TRBJ2-1; TRBD1 aligns across 9 bases. From germline, CDR1 is ENHRY and CDR2 SYGVKD. This CDR3 is built from 13 residues. The V and J ends lost 10 bases and 8 bases, in that order; junction bases with no gene match: 9. The CDR3 reads CATRDRVEDEQFF. DNA for the CDR3: TGTGCCACCCGGGACAGGGTCGAAGATGAGCAGTTCTTC.

The V call is TRBV6-1, the J call TRBJ2-7; weak D call: TRBD2 (7 bases). Germline V gives CDR1 MNHNS, CDR2 SASEGT. V was trimmed by 4 bases and J by 2 bases, leaving 15 bases between them. This CDR3 spans 15 amino acids. CDR3 DNA sequence: TGTGCCAGCAGTGGAGGGGGGGGCTTAACCTACGAGCAGTACTTC. Residues: CASSGGGGLTYEQYF.

A remark on this clone: The same CDR3 can be traced to other DNA sequences in this sample. The chain uses TRBV6-1 and TRBJ1-1; D is possibly TRBD1 (6 bases). From germline, CDR1 is MNHNS and CDR2 SASEGT. V lost 4 bases to trimming and J lost 0 bases, with 9 bases between them. This CDR3 has 14 residues. CDR3 sequence reads: CASSAQGMNTEAFF. CDR3 coding DNA: TGTGCCAGCAGTGCGCAGGGGATGAACACTGAAGCTTTCTTT.

The chain uses TRBV6-5 and TRBJ2-1; D is unresolved. Germline lookup yields CDR1 MNHEY and CDR2 SVGAGI. The CDR3 contains 12 residues. V was trimmed by 7 bases and J by 5 bases, leaving 9 bases between them. The CDR3 sequence is CASTQANNEQFF. DNA of the CDR3: TGTGCCAGCACCCAGGCGAACAATGAGCAGTTCTTC.